The clone carrying this T cell receptor beta chain was seen more than once but under ten times. Unique molecular identifiers were incorporated during preparation of the TCRbeta library. One entry per CDR3 protein, called by TCRdb with MiXCR from the PCR reads. This sample has approximately 490,000 distinct CDR3 sequences, with roughly an eighth found just once. The source of the sample is a study of T-cell reconstitution after alpha-beta-depleted transplantation in children. Germline V gene data show CDR1 as MNHEY and CDR2 as SVGEGT. The V end lost 0 bases, the J end lost 4 bases, and 6 bases lay between the germline ends. The CDR3 length is 14 residues.

This receptor was identified in a human donor who donated a stem cell graft to a child with combined immunodeficiency. Sample: PBMCs from the stem cell graft donor, taken from the stem cell graft. This chain connects TRBV6-2 or TRBV6-3 to TRBJ2-2; no clear D. The DNA of the CDR3 is TGTGCCAGCAGTTACTCTGCACCCACCGGGGAGCTGTTTTTT. This sequence encodes CASSYSAPTGELFF.